The rows below give T cell receptor beta chains drawn from one sample of a study of CD8+CD57+ T cells in acquired aplastic anemia. TCRdb passed the reads through MiXCR, listing each CDR3 protein once. The table records roughly 250,000 distinct CDR3 sequences, about 44% of them present only once. Sequenced input: sorted CD4+, CD8+, or CD8+CD57+ T cells (not recorded which) from PBMCs. The origin of the receptors is a human donor with aplastic anemia. CDR3s include the opening cysteine and the closing phenylalanine or tryptophan. Fields, in order: CDR3 length, D gene, clone size, V gene, J gene, CDR3 DNA, CDR3 protein. A D gene is named only where the DNA matches it firmly. The size field is filled for only some rows; it gives once, few, many or a size class.

>18|-|few|TRBV19|TRBJ2-7
TGTGCCAGTAGTGAAGCAGGGTTGAACATACCTACATCCTACGAGCAGTACTTC
CASSEAGLNIPTSYEQYF
>13|TRBD2|few|TRBV29-1|TRBJ2-5
TGCAGTACTTCTAGCGGAGGCCAAGAGACCCAGTACTTC
CSTSSGGQETQYF
>13|-|-|TRBV29-1|TRBJ1-2
TGCAGCGTTGAAGGTTCAGGGCTCTATGGCTACACCTTC
CSVEGSGLYGYTF
>18|TRBD2|few|TRBV12-3/TRBV12-4|TRBJ2-1
TGTGCCAGCAGCCTTGGGATAGCGGGGGGGCGCCCCTACAATGAGCAGTTCTTC
CASSLGIAGGRPYNEQFF
>13|-|many|TRBV11-2|TRBJ1-1
TGTGCCAGCAGCTCCCCAGATAACACTGAAGCTTTCTTT
CASSSPDNTEAFF
>14|-|-|TRBV9|TRBJ1-6
TGTGCCAGCAGCGTAGAAAGCGGGGGCACACCCCTCCACTTT
CASSVESGGTPLHF
>14|TRBD1|many|TRBV19|TRBJ2-7
TGTGCCAGTGGCGCGGGGACAGGGGGCGACGAGCAGTACTTC
CASGAGTGGDEQYF
>16|-|-|TRBV5-1|TRBJ1-6
TGCGCCAGCAGCTTGAACGGACAGCTAGAGAATTCACCCCTCCACTTT
CASSLNGQLENSPLHF
>13|-|-|TRBV19|TRBJ1-1
TGTGCCAGTCGAGTGGGGTTGGACACTGAAGCTTTCTTT
CASRVGLDTEAFF
>13|-|many|TRBV27|TRBJ2-1
TGTGCCAGCAGTTTATCGATAGGGAATGAGCAGTTCTTC
CASSLSIGNEQFF
>12|TRBD1|many|TRBV6-5|TRBJ2-7
TGTGCCACTCGGCAGGGGGCGGTCGGGCAGTACTTC
CATRQGAVGQYF
>14|TRBD1|-|TRBV30|TRBJ1-2
TGTGCCTGGCGTCGTCAACAGGGGTTCTATGGCTACACCTTC
CAWRRQQGFYGYTF
>13|-|-|TRBV15|TRBJ2-5
TGTGCCACCAGCTACAGGGCCCAAGAGACCCAGTACTTC
CATSYRAQETQYF
>14|-|many|TRBV4-1|TRBJ1-2
TGCGCCAGCAGCCCAATCCAGGGATACTATGGCTACACCTTC
CASSPIQGYYGYTF
>15|-|many|TRBV25-1|TRBJ2-7
TGTGCCAGCAGTGCCGTAGGACAGCGCTCCTACGAGCAGTACTTC
CASSAVGQRSYEQYF
>15|-|few|TRBV20-1|TRBJ2-3
TGCAGTGCCCGCCACTGGGACTGGTCCACAGATACGCAGTATTTT
CSARHWDWSTDTQYF
>14|-|-|TRBV9|TRBJ1-2
TGTGCCAGCAGCGCTCAGACAGGTCTGGAGGGCTACACCTTC
CASSAQTGLEGYTF
>12|-|-|TRBV29-1|TRBJ1-6
TGCAGCGTTGGGACACTTGGTTCACCCCTCCACTTT
CSVGTLGSPLHF
>16|TRBD2|-|TRBV25-1|TRBJ2-7
TGTGCCAGCAGTGCTAGGAAACTAGCGGGAGGCGGCGAGCAGTACTTC
CASSARKLAGGGEQYF
>15|TRBD1|many|TRBV25-1|TRBJ1-6
TGTGCCAGCAGTCCTCCGGGACAGGGGGATTCACCCCTCCACTTT
CASSPPGQGDSPLHF
>15|-|many|TRBV7-3|TRBJ2-3
TGTGCCAGCAGCTGGACAGTCGGTCCCACAGATACGCAGTATTTT
CASSWTVGPTDTQYF
>14|TRBD1|many|TRBV19|TRBJ1-1
TGTGCCAGTAGTCCTGGACAGGGGGGTTCTGAAGCTTTCTTT
CASSPGQGGSEAFF
>16|TRBD2|many|TRBV9|TRBJ2-3
TGTGCCAGCAGCGCCAAGCTGCGGGAGGTAGTGGATACGCAGTATTTT
CASSAKLREVVDTQYF
>14|TRBD2|-|TRBV7-8|TRBJ2-5
TGTGCCAGCAGCTTGCGGGGGGCGGGAGAGACCCAGTACTTC
CASSLRGAGETQYF
>18|-|-|TRBV7-9|TRBJ2-4
TGTGCCAGCAGCTTCGGCAGGGTGTCCTCTGGAGCCAAAAACATTCAGTACTTC
CASSFGRVSSGAKNIQYF
>14|-|-|TRBV11-2|TRBJ1-2
TGCGCCAGCAGCCAAGATGAGGCAGGCTATGGCTACACCTTC
CASSQDEAGYGYTF
>14|-|many|TRBV27|TRBJ1-6
TGTGCCAGCAGTTTCTACAGCGCTAATTCACCCCTCCACTTT
CASSFYSANSPLHF
>14|-|many|TRBV4-3|TRBJ2-7
TGCGCCAGCAGCCAAGAAGACGGACACTACGAGCAGTACTTC
CASSQEDGHYEQYF
>17|-|many|TRBV19|TRBJ1-1
TGTGCCAGTAGTTTAAGCCCCCCGGGACACCAGAACACTGAAGCTTTCTTT
CASSLSPPGHQNTEAFF
>13|TRBD2|many|TRBV28|TRBJ2-1
TGTGCCAGCAGTGCCGGACTAGCAAATGAGCAGTTCTTC
CASSAGLANEQFF
>13|TRBD1|few|TRBV19|TRBJ2-7
TGTGCCAGTAGTATGGGACAGGGGAACGAGCAGTACTTC
CASSMGQGNEQYF
>17|TRBD2|many|TRBV9|TRBJ2-1
TGTGCCAGTAATGGCGCTAGCGGGGAGAGCTCCTACAATGAGCAGTTCTTC
CASNGASGESSYNEQFF
>14|-|many|TRBV6-5|TRBJ2-7
TGTGCCAGCAGTCAGCCGGGACACACCTTGGAGCAGTACTTC
CASSQPGHTLEQYF
>13|-|many|TRBV9|TRBJ1-2
TGTGCCAGCAGCGTAGATGACAGCTATGGCTACACCTTC
CASSVDDSYGYTF
>14|-|many|TRBV20-1|TRBJ2-1
TGCAGTGCTCTCGGGACCCGCGAGAACAATGAGCAGTTCTTC
CSALGTRENNEQFF
>15|-|many|TRBV15|TRBJ2-5
TGTGCCACCAGCAGGGAACGACAGGTCCAAGAGACCCAGTACTTC
CATSRERQVQETQYF
>15|TRBD2|many|TRBV9|TRBJ2-7
TGTGCCAGCAGCACAGGACTAGCGGGTCTCTACGAGCAGTACTTC
CASSTGLAGLYEQYF
>14|-|few|TRBV2|TRBJ1-3
TGTGCCAGCAGAGGGAGGGGGGCTGGAAACACCATATATTTT
CASRGRGAGNTIYF
>14|-|-|TRBV9|TRBJ1-5
TGTGCCAGCAGGGGGGAGGGGGTTCGACAGCCCCAGCATTTT
CASRGEGVRQPQHF
>18|TRBD1|-|TRBV12-5|TRBJ1-1
TGTGCTGGTGGTTTGGTACCGAGTGGGGACAGGGTTTTCGCTGAAGCTTTCTTT
CAGGLVPSGDRVFAEAFF
>18|-|many|TRBV6-5|TRBJ1-6
TGTGCCAGCAGAAACACAAACAGGGCGGACTGGGGAAATTCACCCCTCCACTTT
CASRNTNRADWGNSPLHF
>15|-|-|TRBV6-1|TRBJ2-2
TGTGCCAGCATGGATTACAGGGGAGGTACCGGGGAGCTGTTTTTT
CASMDYRGGTGELFF
>16|-|many|TRBV6-5|TRBJ2-1
TGTGCCAGCAGTTACTCGCTAGCGTGGTCCTACAATGAGCAGTTCTTC
CASSYSLAWSYNEQFF
>16|TRBD2|many|TRBV9|TRBJ2-1
TGTGCCAGCAGCTCGAGGACTAGCGGTACCTACAATGAGCAGTTCTTC
CASSSRTSGTYNEQFF
>15|TRBD2|many|TRBV5-8|TRBJ2-1
TGTGCCAGCAGCCACCTAGCGGGAGGCTACAATGAGCAGTTCTTC
CASSHLAGGYNEQFF
>16|TRBD1|-|TRBV4-1|TRBJ1-2
TGCGCCAGCAGCCTCGAGACAGGGCCCTCGGTCTATGGCTACACCTTC
CASSLETGPSVYGYTF
>17|TRBD2|few|TRBV20-1|TRBJ2-1
TGCAGTGCTAGAGGTCAGAAGACTAGCGGGGGTTACAATGAGCAGTTCTTC
CSARGQKTSGGYNEQFF
>17|-|-|TRBV10-3|TRBJ1-2
TGTGCCATCAGTGAGTCCTATGGGACACTTTCTAACTATGGCTACACCTTC
CAISESYGTLSNYGYTF
>16|-|many|TRBV10-3|TRBJ2-3
TGTGCCATCAGTGAGCGGACGGGATACGACACAGATACGCAGTATTTT
CAISERTGYDTDTQYF